The next 5 T cell receptor beta chains were all read from a single sample in a study of identical twins. TCRdb reanalysed the 5' RACE reads using MiXCR and keeps one entry per CDR3 protein. The sample lists approximately 600,000 distinct CDR3 sequences; around 9.6% were seen once. These sequences were also reported in another study, on yellow fever vaccine responses in identical twins.

Sequenced sample: PBMCs. These receptors all come from a woman aged 18-35 years in good health.

This clonotype was recorded at least ten times. The chain has TRBV6-1 and TRBJ1-3, with 7 positions matching TRBD1. The CDR3 runs to 15 residues. Unmatched junction bases numbered 8, after V lost 6 bases and J lost 3 bases. Germline V CDR1 and CDR2: MNHNS, SASEGT. The DNA for the CDR3 is TGTGCCAGCAGCTCGACAGGGTTGTATGGAAACACCATATATTTT. Its translation: CASSSTGLYGNTIYF.

This clonotype was counted ten times or more. The J gene is TRBJ2-7, the V gene TRBV20-1; 8 positions agree with TRBD1. Trimming took 2 bases from V and 6 from J; bases not matched to a gene: 3. The length of the CDR3 is 12 residues. Germline CDR1 reads DFQATT; CDR2 reads SNEGSKA (reference sequence). The chain's CDR3 is CSARIQGGEQYF. In DNA, the CDR3 is TGCAGTGCTAGAATACAGGGGGGCGAGCAGTACTTC.

The chain recombines TRBV5-5 with TRBJ1-4; 7 bases map to TRBD1. V lost 5 bases, J lost 7 bases, and 5 bases stayed unmatched. CDR3 size: 13 residues. Germline CDR1 and CDR2: SGHKS and YYEKEE (reference sequence). The CDR3 loop is CASSRGTAEKLFF. As DNA, the CDR3 is TGTGCCAGCAGTCGAGGGACAGCTGAAAAACTGTTTTTT. The full variable domain, in which reference TRBV5-5 and TRBJ1-4 provide the parts outside the CDR3, is DAGVTQSPTHLIKTRGQQVTLRCSPISGHKSVSWYQQVLGQGPQFIFQYYEKEERGRGNFPDRFSARQFPNYSSELNVNALLLGDSALYLCASSRGTAEKLFFGSGTQLSVL.

The rearrangement links TRBV6-2 or TRBV6-3 to TRBJ2-7; no reliable D call. The CDR3 has 12 residues. CDR1 is MNHEY, CDR2 SVGEGT, per germline. V was trimmed by 0 bases and J by 5 bases, leaving 5 bases between them. CDR3 bases: TGTGCCAGCAGTTACTCAAGGGACGAGCAGTACTTC. It codes for CASSYSRDEQYF.

This clonotype has more than one count but fewer than ten. The chain recombines TRBV3-1 with TRBJ2-2, with D possibly matching TRBD2 (5 bases). CDR3 length equals 16 residues. Trimming stripped 4 bases from V and 2 bases from J, with 14 bases between. Germline assignment: CDR1 LGHDT and CDR2 YNNKEL (reference sequence). The CDR3 is CASSLGGLVNTGELFF. Here the CDR3 DNA reads TGTGCCAGCAGCCTAGGTGGACTGGTCAACACCGGGGAGCTGTTTTTT. Together with reference TRBV3-1 and TRBJ2-2, the CDR3 gives the full variable domain: DTAVSQTPKYLVTQMGNDKSIKCEQNLGHDTMYWYKQDSKKFLKIMFSYNNKELIINETVPNRFSPKSPDKAHLNLHINSLELGDSAVYFCASSLGGLVNTGELFFGEGSRLTVL.